Presented here are 20 T cell receptor beta chains from one specimen sequenced in a study of PD-L1 blockade in urothelial cancer (dated by TCRdb to between 2016 and 2019). The time point label for this specimen denotes: peripheral blood 6 weeks after treatment start. The method behind the library was the immunoSEQ multiplex PCR assay. As stored in TCRdb, this immuneACCESS dataset retains in-frame rearrangements with V and J assigned. A fraction of the clones does not appear; measured against another copy, unresolved V genes explain less than half of the discrepancy, and the remainder lacks a known reason. Here the sample has some 40,000 clones; under 95% occur a single time. Together, the top ten hold 6% to 8% of the sample. The specimen comprised PBMCs, sampled around atezolizumab (anti-PD-L1) treatment. The source of these receptors is an older man with urothelial cancer.

The chain links TRBV28 to TRBJ1-2; TRBD1 might be the D (6 bases). CDR1 and CDR2 from the germline V gene are MDHEN and SYDVKM. This CDR3 comprises 14 residues. V lost 4 bases and J lost 8, with 17 bases in between. CDR3 region: CASSWADRYMGYTF. The CDR3 region has the DNA TGTGCCAGCAGTTGGGCCGACAGGTATATGGGCTACACCTTC.

This clone was counted a few times. The rearrangement uses TRBV7-3 and TRBJ2-4; D is perhaps TRBD1 (7 bases). Germline CDR1 is SGHTA and CDR2 is FQGTGA. The ends were cut back, 1 base at V and 6 bases at J, with 22 bases in the middle. The CDR3 runs to 18 residues. CDR3 amino acids: CASSLMYPSRGVGNIQYF. The CDR3 nucleotides read TGTGCCAGCAGCTTAATGTATCCTAGCAGGGGGGTGGGAAACATTCAGTACTTC.

This clone has only one observation. The V gene is TRBV6-5, the J gene TRBJ2-3; unclear D gene. V was shortened by 0 bases and J by 3 bases, with 10 bases between the two germline ends. The CDR3 loop spans 15 amino acids. Germline loops: CDR1 MNHEY, CDR2 SVGAGI. The CDR3 loop is CASSYSPPETDTQYF. CDR3 DNA sequence: TGTGCCAGCAGTTACTCCCCCCCGGAGACAGATACGCAGTATTTT.

This sequence joins TRBV5-4 and TRBJ2-2, with D uncertain. Germline V lookup: CDR1 SGHNT, CDR2 YYREEE (reference sequence). V was clipped by 0 bases and J by 3 bases, with 3 bases between them. The CDR3 contains 13 residues. Here the CDR3 DNA reads TGTGCCAGCAGCTTGGCCGACACCGGGGAGCTGTTTTTT. Translating gives CASSLADTGELFF.

The V and J genes are TRBV19 and TRBJ2-1; 7 bases match TRBD1. The CDR3 covers 20 residues. Germline V gene sequence: CDR1 LNHDA, CDR2 SQIVND (reference sequence). Germline trimming cut 3 bases from V and 0 bases from J; bases unmatched to any gene: 17. Written as DNA, the CDR3 is TGTGCCAGTAGTATCCGAGGAACGGGACAGATACTTTTCTCCTACAATGAGCAGTTCTTC. This gives the protein CASSIRGTGQILFSYNEQFF.

The gene calls are TRBV28 and TRBJ2-7, with 11 bases identical to TRBD1. Per the germline V gene, CDR1 is MDHEN and CDR2 is SYDVKM. CDR3 length equals 16 residues. Trimming cost V 2 bases and J 7 bases; bases outside gene matches: 10. In nucleotides, the CDR3 is TGTGCCAGCAGTTTAGGCGAGGGACAGGGGGAGTGGGAGCAGTACTTC. Its protein product is CASSLGEGQGEWEQYF.

The chain employs TRBV28 and TRBJ1-1, with D possibly TRBD1 on 5 matching bases. Trimming removed 3 bases from V and 8 bases from J, with 19 bases in between. The germline gives CDR1 MDHEN, CDR2 SYDVKM. This CDR3 region has 15 residues. The CDR3 nucleotides are TGTGCCAGCAGTTTCAATGAGGCGATCAGGGCGGAAGCTTTCTTT. It is translated as CASSFNEAIRAEAFF.

The V call is TRBV18, the J call TRBJ2-2; possible D gene TRBD2, 6 bases. The CDR3 covers 22 residues. V was cut by 3 bases and J by 5 bases, with 34 bases left in between. The germline V gene has CDR1 KGHSH and CDR2 LQKENI. For the CDR3, the DNA is TGTGCCAGCTCACCGATATCCCCGGTCACCGGGAGAATGGTTAAACGTACCGGGGAGCTGTTTTTT. Protein product: CASSPISPVTGRMVKRTGELFF.

This sequence joins TRBV5-6 and TRBJ2-7; the D gene is possibly TRBD1 (6 bases). This CDR3 has 11 amino acids. Between the trimmed V and J ends, which lost 2 bases and 9 bases, there was a span of 9 bases. Germline V gene data show CDR1 as SGHDT and CDR2 as YYEEEE. This CDR3 reads CASSFTGLQYF. CDR3 bases: TGTGCCAGCAGCTTTACAGGGTTGCAGTACTTC.

This chain joins TRBV5-4 and TRBJ2-7; 7 nucleotides line up with TRBD2. The CDR3 is 14 amino acids. The germline V gene encodes CDR1 SGHNT and CDR2 YYREEE (reference sequence). V was clipped by 6 bases and J by 0 bases; unmatched bases: 6. DNA for the CDR3: TGTGCCAGCACCTCTAGCGGAGGCTCCTACGAGCAGTACTTC. Amino acids: CASTSSGGSYEQYF.

This clone was counted a single time. CDR3 sequence (DNA): TGCGCCAGCACCCTCCAGCGGTCCTACAATGAGCAGTTCTTC. This gives the protein CASTLQRSYNEQFF. The J gene is TRBJ2-1, the V gene TRBV5-1; D possibly corresponds to TRBD2 (5 bases). Between the trimmed V and J ends, which lost 6 bases and 1 base, there was a span of 11 bases. Germline-derived CDR1 and CDR2 are SGHRS and YFSETQ. This CDR3 has 14 residues.

The chain employs TRBV6-1 and TRBJ2-1, with D uncertain. The CDR3 is 11 residues long. Trimming shortened V by 5 bases and J by 6 bases, and 5 bases separated the two germline ends. CDR1 is MNHNS and CDR2 is SASEGT in the germline V gene. The CDR3 sequence is CASSLGNEQFF. The CDR3, as DNA: TGTGCCAGCAGTCTCGGCAATGAGCAGTTCTTC.

The chain recombines TRBV5-6 with TRBJ2-2, with TRBD2 identical over 14 bases. Germline lookup yields CDR1 SGHDT and CDR2 YYEEEE. This CDR3 region has 19 residues. The V and J ends lost 2 bases and 5 bases, in that order; junction bases with no gene match: 11. As DNA, the CDR3 is TGTGCCAGCAGCTTACCGGGACTAGCGGGAGCCACGGGGACCGGGGAGCTGTTTTTT. It translates to CASSLPGLAGATGTGELFF.

The chain is built from TRBV4-2 and TRBJ2-1, with 8 bases fitting TRBD2. The CDR3 is 14 residues long. CDR1 is LGHNA, CDR2 YNFKEQ, per germline. The junction had 5 bases not matched to a gene; V was cut back by 4 bases and J by 6 bases. CDR3 protein: CASSRGLGGNEQFF. CDR3 DNA sequence: TGTGCCAGCAGCCGGGGACTAGGTGGCAATGAGCAGTTCTTC.

The rearrangement joins TRBV5-1 to TRBJ2-3; D possibly corresponds to TRBD2 (5 bases). The CDR3 has 15 amino acids. Germline loops: CDR1 SGHRS, CDR2 YFSETQ. The ends were cut back, 0 bases at V and 1 base at J, with 9 bases in the middle. CDR3 DNA: TGCGCCAGCAGCTTGGCGGGAACGGGCACAGATACGCAGTATTTT. Translating gives CASSLAGTGTDTQYF.

CDR3 residues: CASSQAFRDRGNYGYTF. For the CDR3, the DNA is TGTGCCAGCAGCCAAGCGTTCCGGGACAGGGGAAACTATGGCTACACCTTC. The V call is TRBV14, the J call TRBJ1-2; 10 nucleotides line up with TRBD1. Per germline, CDR1 SGHDN and CDR2 FVKESK. The CDR3 consists of 17 residues. With V trimmed by 1 base and J by 2 bases, 7 bases remained unmatched.

J is TRBJ2-1 and V is TRBV7-2; TRBD2 matches 14 bases. Germline CDR1 reads SGHTA; CDR2 reads FQGNSA. This CDR3 is 15 amino acids long. The V and J ends lost 5 bases and 7 bases, in that order; junction bases with no gene match: 4. The CDR3, as DNA: TGTGCCAGCAGCCAGGGACTAGCGGGAGTAAATGAGCAGTTCTTC. This encodes CASSQGLAGVNEQFF.

This clone showed up just once. The chain combines TRBV6-1 with TRBJ1-2, with TRBD1 as a possible D gene (5 bases). Looked up from germline, CDR1 is MNHNS and CDR2 is SASEGT. V lost 7 bases and J lost 8, with 14 bases in between. CDR3 length equals 12 residues. CDR3 residues: CASNPAGKGYTF. In DNA, the CDR3 is TGTGCCAGCAATCCGGCAGGGAAAGGCTACACCTTC.

The chain carries TRBV29-1 and TRBJ2-7; D perhaps matches TRBD1 (7 bases). The CDR3 runs to 12 residues. V was shortened by 3 bases and J by 5 bases, with 11 bases between the two germline ends. Germline loops: CDR1 SQVTM, CDR2 ANQGSEA. The CDR3 DNA is TGCAGCGTTGACAGGGGGGTGGACGAGCAGTACTTC. Translated, it gives CSVDRGVDEQYF.

The CDR3 nucleotides read TGCGCCAGCAGCCAAGTTGGCGTGAGGGGGGGTGACTCACCCCTCCACTTT. This codes for CASSQVGVRGGDSPLHF. The chain recombines TRBV4-1 with TRBJ1-6, with a tentative D call TRBD1 (6 bases). CDR1 is MGHRA and CDR2 is YSYEKL in the germline V gene. V shed 1 base and J shed 10 bases, with 20 bases lying between them. CDR3 length equals 17 residues.